The entry that follows covers one T cell receptor (beta chain) sequence. TCRdb re-derived calls from the PCR reads in MiXCR, one entry per CDR3 protein. The repertoire includes 10,000 to 11,000 distinct CDR3 sequences, 37% of them detected once, and around a quarter sits in the top ten. This sample is part of a study of immune characterization of retroperitoneal liposarcoma. The CDR3 extends over 16 amino acids. Germline V lookup: CDR1 SGHVS, CDR2 FQNEAQ. V was pared by 3 bases and J by 1 base, with 8 bases of the junction left unmatched. The sequencing input was tumor tissue. The TCR comes from a male donor with retroperitoneal liposarcoma. V is TRBV7-8 and J is TRBJ2-5; 7 bases agree with TRBD2. The chain's CDR3 is CASSFSFSGAQETQYF. The CDR3 DNA sequence: TGTGCCAGCAGCTTCTCCTTCAGCGGGGCCCAAGAGACCCAGTACTTC. Supplemented by reference TRBV7-8 and TRBJ2-5, the full variable domain reads GAGVSQSPRYKVAKRGQDVALRCDPISGHVSLFWYQQALGQGPEFLTYFQNEAQLDKSGLPSDRFFAERPEGSVSTLKIQRTQQEDSAVYLCASSFSFSGAQETQYFGPGTRLLVL.